The 22 T cell receptor beta chains in this list originate from one sample, sequenced in a study of T cells in Graves' hyperthyroidism and ophthalmopathy. RNA transcripts were the template for amplifying TCR beta CDR3 regions. During a first-round RT-PCR of the TCR CDR3, the HTBI primer set was used. TCRdb redid the calling of the multiplex PCR reads with MiXCR, one entry per CDR3 protein. This repertoire shows more than 350,000 distinct CDR3 sequences, over 12% found once; its top ten account for roughly 19%. Specimen: blood. The receptor source for this set is a woman between 55 and 75 years old with Graves' ophthalmopathy.

The table lists this clonotype with many counts. V gene TRBV4-1 combines with J gene TRBJ2-5; the match to TRBD2 covers 8 bases. The CDR3 is 15 amino acids. In germline, CDR1 is MGHRA, CDR2 YSYEKL. Unmatched junction bases numbered 7, after V lost 2 bases and J lost 5 bases. The CDR3 nucleotides read TGCGCCAGCAGCCAAACGGGAGGGCCGTGGGAGACCCAGTACTTC. It encodes CASSQTGGPWETQYF.

The table lists this clonotype with many counts. The CDR3 loop is CASSLTGNPNTEAFF. DNA of the CDR3: TGTGCCAGCAGTTTGACAGGGAACCCAAACACTGAAGCTTTCTTT. V and J are TRBV28 and TRBJ1-1; 7 positions match TRBD1. The V gene's germline CDR1 is MDHEN and CDR2 SYDVKM. CDR3 size: 15 residues. V was clipped by 3 bases and J by 2 bases; unmatched bases: 6. The full variable domain, its missing parts supplied by reference TRBV28 and TRBJ1-1, is DVKVTQSSRYLVKRTGEKVFLECVQDMDHENMFWYRQDPGLGLRLIYFSYDVKMKEKGDIPEGYSVSREKKERFSLILESASTNQTSMYLCASSLTGNPNTEAFFGQGTRLTVV.

This sequence joins TRBV28 and TRBJ1-6; D remains unclear. The germline V gene encodes CDR1 MDHEN and CDR2 SYDVKM. This CDR3 contains 11 residues. The ends were cut back, 7 bases at V and 7 bases at J, with 5 bases in the middle. Written as DNA, the CDR3 is TGTGCCAGCAACCGGAATTCACCCCTCCACTTT. Translation: CASNRNSPLHF.

This clonotype was observed at least ten times. The chain has TRBV15 and TRBJ2-7; D perhaps matches TRBD2 (6 bases). The CDR3 length is 14 residues. Germline lookup yields CDR1 LNHNV and CDR2 YYDKDF (reference sequence). V was shortened by 0 bases and J by 2 bases, with 8 bases between the two germline ends. CDR3 sequence reads: CATSRDSGAYEQYF. The CDR3 nucleotides read TGTGCCACCAGCAGAGATTCGGGGGCCTACGAGCAGTACTTC.

This clonotype was observed a few times. This chain connects TRBV18 to TRBJ2-3; 7 positions match TRBD1. Germline V gene data show CDR1 as KGHSH and CDR2 as LQKENI. V shed 3 bases and J 8 bases; nucleotides not matched to a gene: 11. The CDR3 totals 15 residues. CDR3 sequence: CASSPGRQGAGTQYF. CDR3 bases: TGTGCCAGCTCACCGGGTAGACAGGGAGCAGGTACGCAGTATTTT.

This clonotype was found a few times. This rearrangement joins TRBV10-2 to TRBJ2-5, with D possibly being TRBD2 (5 bases). The CDR3 length is 13 residues. CDR1 is WSHSY and CDR2 is SAAADI in the germline V gene. Trimming stripped 6 bases from V and 3 bases from J, with 11 bases between. This CDR3 reads CASRSLGEETQYF. The CDR3 coding sequence is TGCGCCAGCAGATCACTAGGCGAAGAGACCCAGTACTTC.

The chain couples TRBV5-4 to TRBJ2-7; 10 nucleotides line up with TRBD2. V dropped 4 bases and J dropped 10; count of bases not matched to a gene: 11. CDR3 length: 14 amino acids. Germline CDR1 and CDR2: SGHNT and YYREEE (reference sequence). The CDR3 coding sequence is TGTGCCAGCAGCACTAGCGGGACCTTACTCGACCAGTACTTC. Translation gives CASSTSGTLLDQYF.

This clonotype was observed many times. This sequence joins TRBV28 and TRBJ2-1, with 7 positions matching TRBD2. With 3 bases clipped from V and 4 bases from J, the junction kept 6 bases outside the gene matches. Per germline, CDR1 MDHEN and CDR2 SYDVKM. The CDR3 totals 15 residues. CDR3 amino acids: CASSFRAGSYNEQFF. The CDR3 DNA reads TGTGCCAGCAGTTTCCGAGCGGGATCTTACAATGAGCAGTTCTTC. The whole variable domain, remainder taken from reference TRBV28 and TRBJ2-1, is DVKVTQSSRYLVKRTGEKVFLECVQDMDHENMFWYRQDPGLGLRLIYFSYDVKMKEKGDIPEGYSVSREKKERFSLILESASTNQTSMYLCASSFRAGSYNEQFFGPGTRLTVL.

This clonotype was seen a few times. The chain employs TRBV29-1 and TRBJ2-2, with TRBD2 matching over 7 bases. The CDR3 sequence is 13 residues long. CDR1 is SQVTM and CDR2 is ANQGSEA in the germline V gene. V trimming: 8 bases; J trimming: 5 bases; junction bases outside the gene matches: 8. CDR3 sequence reads: CSSKTSSTGELFF. The DNA for the CDR3 is TGCAGCTCAAAGACTAGCTCTACCGGGGAGCTGTTTTTT.

V gene TRBV2 combines with J gene TRBJ2-7, with 7 bases lining up with TRBD2. The V segment lost 6 bases and the J segment 2 bases; nucleotides outside the gene matches: 7. The V gene's germline CDR1 is SNHLY and CDR2 FYNNEI. The length of the CDR3 is 14 residues. The CDR3 loop reads CASRGGLPPYEQYF. The CDR3 bases are TGTGCCAGCAGGGGGGGGTTACCCCCCTACGAGCAGTACTTC.

At least ten counts were recorded for this clonotype. The rearrangement uses TRBV4-1 and TRBJ2-7, with D possibly called TRBD1 or TRBD2 (5 bases each). The CDR3 spans 17 residues. Trimming removed 0 bases at V and 5 bases at J, with 20 bases between. CDR1 and CDR2 from the germline V gene are MGHRA and YSYEKL. CDR3 DNA: TGCGCCAGCAGCCAAGATGGTGGGCCAGGGACCAAGGACGAGCAGTACTTC. This codes for CASSQDGGPGTKDEQYF.

The rearrangement links TRBV20-1 to TRBJ1-2; TRBD1 agrees at 8 bases. Germline CDR1 is DFQATT and CDR2 is SNEGSKA (reference sequence). CDR3 size: 13 residues. Trimming took 7 bases from V and 4 from J; bases not matched to a gene: 8. The CDR3 DNA reads as TGCAGTGGGTTAGGGACAGGACTCTATGGCTACACCTTC. It yields the protein CSGLGTGLYGYTF.

This clonotype was seen at least ten times. The J gene is TRBJ2-7, the V gene TRBV11-2, with unresolved D. Per the germline V gene, CDR1 is SGHAT and CDR2 is FQNNGV. V was cut by 5 bases and J by 3 bases, with 5 bases left in between. The CDR3 has 11 amino acids. The DNA for the CDR3 is TGTGCCAGCAGCCGGATCTACGAGCAGTACTTC. Its translation: CASSRIYEQYF.

This clonotype was counted a few times. The rearrangement joins TRBV10-3 to TRBJ2-5; D gene uncertain. V lost 4 bases to trimming and J lost 2 bases, with 11 bases between them. The CDR3 has 14 amino acids. The germline CDR1 and CDR2 sequences are ENHRY and SYGVKD. Written as DNA, the CDR3 is TGTGCCATCAGTGCCCGGGCCACTCAAGAGACCCAGTACTTC. Protein product: CAISARATQETQYF.

The rearrangement links TRBV9 to TRBJ1-4, with D possibly TRBD1 on 5 matching bases. The CDR3 sequence is 15 residues long. V was pared by 0 bases and J by 3 bases, with 9 bases between. Germline V gene data show CDR1 as SGDLS and CDR2 as YYNGEE. In DNA form, the CDR3 reads TGTGCCAGCAGCGTAGAGGGCAGGGCTAATGAAAAACTGTTTTTT. As protein: CASSVEGRANEKLFF. Full variable domain (missing parts from reference TRBV9 and TRBJ1-4): DSGVTQTPKHLITATGQRVTLRCSPRSGDLSVYWYQQSLDQGLQFLIQYYNGEERAKGNILERFSAQQFPDLHSELNLSSLELGDSALYFCASSVEGRANEKLFFGSGTQLSVL.

This clonotype was detected many times. V is TRBV10-2 and J is TRBJ1-1; D uncertain. The V end lost 6 bases, the J end lost 6 bases, and 17 bases lay between the germline ends. The CDR3 totals 14 residues. CDR1 and CDR2 (germline): WSHSY, SAAADI. CDR3: CASRDTEGPPEAFF. The DNA for the CDR3 is TGCGCCAGCAGAGATACGGAGGGTCCCCCTGAAGCTTTCTTT.

This clonotype has at least ten counts. V and J are TRBV6-1 and TRBJ2-3; 7 bases line up with TRBD2. Germline trimming cut 1 base from V and 7 bases from J; bases unmatched to any gene: 5. CDR3 size: 14 residues. The germline gives CDR1 MNHNS, CDR2 SASEGT. This CDR3 is CASSEGGSRNTQYF. CDR3 nucleotides: TGTGCCAGCAGTGAAGGCGGGAGTAGGAATACGCAGTATTTT.

The V gene is TRBV7-6, the J gene TRBJ1-5; TRBD1 aligns across 7 bases. The V segment lost 4 bases and the J segment 5 bases; nucleotides outside the gene matches: 8. This CDR3 has 15 residues. Per the germline V gene, CDR1 is SGHVS and CDR2 is FNYEAQ. The CDR3 nucleotides read TGTGCCAGCAGCTCGCAGACAGGGAAATATCAGCCCCAGCATTTT. It specifies CASSSQTGKYQPQHF.

V is TRBV4-2 and J is TRBJ2-7; 9 bases are shared with TRBD2. The V gene end was trimmed by 0 bases and the J gene end by 2 bases; junction bases not matched to a gene: 5. This CDR3 spans 16 amino acids. Germline V CDR1 and CDR2: LGHNA, YNFKEQ. The CDR3, as DNA: TGTGCCAGCAGCCAAGACTCTAGCGGGATCGCCTACGAGCAGTACTTC. Amino acids: CASSQDSSGIAYEQYF.

This clonotype was seen ten or more times. This sequence joins TRBV6-1 and TRBJ1-1, with D possibly TRBD1 on 6 matching bases. Germline V gene data show CDR1 as MNHNS and CDR2 as SASEGT. Trimming took off 6 bases at V and 4 bases at J, with 24 bases between the two ends. CDR3 length: 17 amino acids. For the CDR3, the DNA is TGTGCCAGCAGACCCATAACAGGGAGGGGGTTGGGCACTGAAGCTTTCTTT. This translates into CASRPITGRGLGTEAFF.

This rearrangement joins TRBV19 to TRBJ2-7, with TRBD2 matching 10 bases. The CDR3 has 17 amino acids. Germline V gene lookup returns CDR1 LNHDA and CDR2 SQIVND (reference sequence). V lost 5 bases, J lost 1 base, and 11 bases stayed unmatched. The CDR3 DNA sequence: TGTGCCAGTAGTCCCATCGGGGCTAGCGGGAGATCCTACGAGCAGTACTTC. This translates into CASSPIGASGRSYEQYF. Full variable domain (missing parts from reference TRBV19 and TRBJ2-7): DGGITQSPKYLFRKEGQNVTLSCEQNLNHDAMYWYRQDPGQGLRLIYYSQIVNDFQKGDIAEGYSVSREKKESFPLTVTSAQKNPTAFYLCASSPIGASGRSYEQYFGPGTRLTVT.

This clonotype was counted many times. The chain joins TRBV6-2 or TRBV6-3 to TRBJ2-7, with D maybe TRBD2 (5 bases). The V end lost 5 bases, the J end lost 4 bases, and 9 bases lay between the germline ends. Germline loops: CDR1 MNHEY, CDR2 SVGEGT. The CDR3 length is 12 residues. The CDR3 reads CASSTPGYEQYF. The CDR3 DNA follows: TGTGCCAGCAGTACCCCGGGATACGAGCAGTACTTC.